Below, 26 T cell receptor beta chains from the same sample are listed, as sequenced in a study of cytomegalovirus exposure and HLA in healthy donors. Both 60 Vbeta primers and 13 Jbeta primers went into the PCR. The repertoire was sequenced with immunoSEQ multiplex PCR; TCRdb's copy has only in-frame clones and lacks some. Of some 80,000 clones in the sample, over 9.5% were seen once. Sequencing was carried out using PBMCs. These receptors were taken from a man aged 55-75 years in good health and CMV-seropositive.

The J gene is TRBJ2-3, the V gene TRBV4-2, with D perhaps TRBD2 (7 bases). V was clipped by 4 bases and J by 0 bases, with 11 bases between them. The CDR3 is 15 amino acids. The germline gives CDR1 LGHNA, CDR2 YNFKEQ. The CDR3 here is CASSRGGQSTDTQYF. The CDR3 nucleotides are TGTGCCAGCAGCCGGGGGGGACAAAGCACAGATACGCAGTATTTT.

Comment on this clone: One end of the junction fails to match germline, which may point to a read error. V is TRBV13 and J is TRBJ2-1; TRBD1 agrees at 8 bases. Per germline, CDR1 PRHDT and CDR2 FYEKMQ (reference sequence). This CDR3 comprises 14 residues. The CDR3 DNA follows: TGTGCCAGCAGCTTAGCGGACAGGGACAATGAGCGGTTCTTC. Protein product: CASSLADRDNERFF.

J is TRBJ1-2 and V is TRBV28; 7 bases align to TRBD1. This CDR3 comprises 14 residues. Trimming cost V 6 bases and J 1 base; bases outside gene matches: 5. Germline V gene lookup returns CDR1 MDHEN and CDR2 SYDVKM. This CDR3 is CASSRGQDNYGYTF. CDR3 bases: TGTGCCAGCAGCAGAGGACAGGATAACTATGGCTACACCTTC.

This clone was picked up a small number of times. Other DNA sequences within the sample encode an identical CDR3. The chain recombines TRBV11-3 with TRBJ2-6, with 10 bases aligning to TRBD1. The germline V gene encodes CDR1 SGHNT and CDR2 YENEEA. The CDR3 consists of 16 residues. V lost 4 bases and J lost 4; bases outside the gene matches: 4. For the CDR3, the DNA is TGTGCCAGCAGCTCCGGACAGGGGGACGGGGCCAACGTCCTGACTTTC. Protein: CASSSGQGDGANVLTF.

This chain joins TRBV11-1 and TRBJ2-7; 9 nucleotides agree with TRBD1. The germline gives CDR1 SGHAT, CDR2 FQDESV (reference sequence). V was pared by 5 bases and J by 3 bases, with 2 bases of the junction left unmatched. This CDR3 is built from 13 residues. CDR3 amino acids: CASSRTGVYEQYV. As DNA, the CDR3 is TGTGCCAGCAGCCGGACAGGGGTCTACGAGCAGTACGTC.

The chain uses TRBV20-1 and TRBJ2-7, with no clear D. Trimming took off 6 bases at V and 3 bases at J, with 9 bases between the two ends. The CDR3 sequence is 11 residues long. Germline V lookup: CDR1 DFQATT, CDR2 SNEGSKA (reference sequence). Written as DNA, the CDR3 is TGCAGTGCGCAGACTCTCTACGAGCAGTACGTC. Protein product: CSAQTLYEQYV.

This clone was picked up a small number of times. The chain links TRBV6-5 to TRBJ1-2; TRBD1 matches at 10 bases. V dropped 4 bases and J dropped 4; count of bases not matched to a gene: 9. CDR3 length: 16 amino acids. Germline V CDR1 and CDR2: MNHEY, SVGAGI. The CDR3 nucleotides read TGTGCCAGCAGTTTCATTCGGACAGGGGGTGGCTATGGCTACACCTTC. This codes for CASSFIRTGGGYGYTF.

This clone was counted between two and nine times. The chain joins TRBV5-4 to TRBJ1-1, with D perhaps TRBD1 (5 bases). Germline CDR1 SGHNT, CDR2 YYREEE (reference sequence). Deletions cut 2 bases from V and 7 bases from J, with 12 bases between. The CDR3 sequence is 13 residues long. CDR3 residues: CASSFPAGGEAFF. CDR3 in DNA: TGTGCCAGCAGCTTCCCGGCCGGGGGTGAAGCTTTCTTT.

This clone was counted only a few times. This chain joins TRBV14 and TRBJ2-4; weak D call: TRBD1 (5 bases). The CDR3 is made up of 14 amino acids. CDR1 is SGHDN and CDR2 is FVKESK in the germline V gene. V was trimmed by 1 base and J by 6 bases, leaving 10 bases between them. CDR3 in amino acids: CASSQGQDTNIQYF. The CDR3 DNA reads as TGTGCCAGCAGCCAAGGCCAGGACACAAACATTCAGTACTTC.

This clone appeared a few times. V and J are TRBV6-1 and TRBJ1-5, with 7 bases that match TRBD1. With 6 bases clipped from V and 4 bases from J, the junction kept 9 bases outside the gene matches. The germline CDR1 and CDR2 sequences are MNHNS and SASEGT. The CDR3 loop spans 15 amino acids. This CDR3 is CASRPPGQSNQPQHF. The CDR3 DNA follows: TGTGCCAGCAGACCTCCGGGACAGTCGAATCAGCCCCAGCATTTT.

This clone was detected only a few times. CDR3 protein: CASSHRGPLSYEQYF. The CDR3 nucleotides are TGTGCCAGCAGCCACAGGGGGCCTCTTTCCTACGAGCAGTACTTC. V is TRBV5-6 and J is TRBJ2-7; TRBD1 matches 9 bases. The CDR3 is 15 amino acids. J lost 1 base, V lost 4 bases, and 6 bases had no gene match. Germline V CDR1 and CDR2: SGHDT, YYEEEE.

J is TRBJ2-1 and V is TRBV11-2, with D perhaps TRBD1 (6 bases). V lost 3 bases and J lost 8, with 14 bases in between. The germline CDR1 and CDR2 sequences are SGHAT and FQNNGV. The CDR3 runs to 14 residues. CDR3 region: CASSFNPEGDEQFF. The CDR3 DNA reads as TGTGCCAGCAGCTTCAACCCCGAGGGGGATGAGCAGTTCTTC.

This clone was observed a few times. This chain uses TRBV7-6 with TRBJ2-5; 7 nucleotides agree with TRBD1. Germline lookup yields CDR1 SGHVS and CDR2 FNYEAQ. The ends lost 1 base at V and 3 bases at J; junction bases unmatched: 2. The CDR3 has 14 residues. The CDR3 nucleotides are TGTGCCAGCAGCTTAGTAGGGACAGAAGAGACCCAGTACTTC. The encoded protein is CASSLVGTEETQYF.

The V call is TRBV5-1, the J call TRBJ2-3, with 7 positions matching TRBD1. Germline loops: CDR1 SGHRS, CDR2 YFSETQ. The junction had 4 bases not matched to a gene; V was cut back by 3 bases and J by 3 bases. The CDR3 spans 14 residues. The CDR3 nucleotides read TGCGCCAGCAGCTCTGACAGGGTTACAGATACGCAGTATTTT. This encodes CASSSDRVTDTQYF.

V and J are TRBV6-5 and TRBJ2-5; a possible D gene is TRBD1 (6 bases). Between the trimmed V and J ends, which lost 4 bases and 5 bases, there was a span of 14 bases. Germline CDR1 and CDR2: MNHEY and SVGAGI. The CDR3 contains 14 residues. The CDR3 loop is CASSSTGSMETQYF. The CDR3 nucleotides are TGTGCCAGCAGTTCAACAGGGTCGATGGAGACCCAGTACTTC.

This chain links TRBV29-1 with TRBJ1-2, with 7 bases fitting TRBD1. CDR3 size: 12 residues. V lost 4 bases and J lost 3; bases outside the gene matches: 2. Germline assignment: CDR1 SQVTM and CDR2 ANQGSEA. As DNA, the CDR3 is TGCAGCGTTGTCACAGGGGACTATGGCTACACCTTC. Translated: CSVVTGDYGYTF.

This clone occurred a few times. The rearrangement links TRBV28 to TRBJ2-5; 7 bases map to TRBD1. From germline, CDR1 is MDHEN and CDR2 SYDVKM. This CDR3 is 13 amino acids long. V lost 7 bases and J lost 5; bases outside the gene matches: 7. The CDR3 DNA reads as TGTGCCAGCATGACAGGGCTCACGGAGACCCAGTACTTC. Its protein product is CASMTGLTETQYF.

The chain employs TRBV19 and TRBJ1-2; D possibly corresponds to TRBD1 (5 bases). The CDR3 runs to 15 residues. The germline V gene encodes CDR1 LNHDA and CDR2 SQIVND (reference sequence). Trimming took off 2 bases at V and 3 bases at J, with 13 bases between the two ends. The CDR3 region is CASSITEGLYYGYTF. The CDR3 region has the DNA TGTGCCAGTAGTATAACGGAGGGGCTCTACTATGGCTACACCTTC.

This sequence joins TRBV9 and TRBJ2-1; D uncertain. The V gene's germline CDR1 is SGDLS and CDR2 YYNGEE. Trimming left V 0 bases short and J 0 bases short, with 7 bases between. CDR3 length: 15 amino acids. Here the CDR3 reads CASSVDLSSYNEQFF. The DNA for the CDR3 is TGTGCCAGCAGCGTAGACCTGAGCTCCTACAATGAGCAGTTCTTC.

The chain carries TRBV19 and TRBJ2-2; perhaps TRBD2 as D (6 bases). The CDR3 has 14 amino acids. Germline V lookup: CDR1 LNHDA, CDR2 SQIVND (reference sequence). The V end lost 5 bases, the J end lost 7 bases, and 14 bases lay between the germline ends. The CDR3 loop reads CASSSGGVHGELFF. DNA of the CDR3: TGTGCCAGTAGTTCAGGCGGGGTCCACGGGGAGCTGTTTTTT.

In its sample, this clone was seen a few times. V is TRBV6-1 and J is TRBJ1-5; 8 bases align to TRBD1. Germline V gene data show CDR1 as MNHNS and CDR2 as SASEGT. The CDR3 spans 13 residues. Trimming at V came to 6 bases and at J to 4 bases, leaving 2 bases not matched to a gene. The CDR3 DNA is TGTGCCAGCAGACAGGGGGTGAATCAGCCCCAGCATTTT. Amino acid sequence: CASRQGVNQPQHF.

The table lists this clone with many counts. V usage is TRBV2 and J usage is TRBJ1-5; D unclear. The CDR3 is 15 amino acids. In germline, CDR1 is SNHLY, CDR2 FYNNEI. V gave up 7 bases and J gave up 4 bases, with 17 bases separating them. The CDR3 sequence: CASTSDRETNQPQHF. Written as DNA, the CDR3 is TGTGCCAGCACTTCAGACCGTGAGACTAATCAGCCCCAGCATTTT.

A word on this clone: An end of the junction differs from the germline gene, which may be a read error. The chain couples TRBV18 to TRBJ1-2, with D possibly TRBD1 on 5 matching bases. Per germline, CDR1 KGHSH and CDR2 LQKENI. The CDR3 length is 15 residues. CDR3 coding DNA: TGTGTCAGCTCACCACTTCAGGGCAGCGACTATGGCTACACCTTC. Translation: CVSSPLQGSDYGYTF. The variable domain in full, with the rest retrieved from reference TRBV18 and TRBJ1-2, is NAGVMQNPRHLVRRRGQEARLRCSPMKGHSHVYWYRQLPEEGLKFMVYLQKENIIDESGMPKERFSAEFPKEGPSILRIQQVVRGDSAAYFCVSSPLQGSDYGYTFGSGTRLTVV.

A few counts support this clone. The genes are TRBV28 and TRBJ2-7, with 7 bases matching TRBD1. With 5 bases clipped from V and 7 bases from J, the junction kept 11 bases outside the gene matches. The CDR3 loop spans 14 amino acids. The germline CDR1 and CDR2 sequences are MDHEN and SYDVKM. The CDR3 protein is CASSPGQVLMEQYV. The CDR3 DNA follows: TGTGCCAGCAGTCCCGGACAGGTCTTAATGGAGCAGTACGTC.

This clone was recorded a few times. V gene TRBV28 combines with J gene TRBJ1-4; 10 positions match TRBD1. Germline V gene lookup returns CDR1 MDHEN and CDR2 SYDVKM. The CDR3 runs 14 residues. V shed 6 bases, J shed 5 bases, and the junction held 3 bases outside the gene matches. The CDR3 reads CASSRTGGNEKLFF. CDR3 DNA: TGTGCCAGCAGCCGGACAGGGGGGAATGAAAAACTGTTTTTT. Together with reference TRBV28 and TRBJ1-4, the CDR3 gives the full variable domain: DVKVTQSSRYLVKRTGEKVFLECVQDMDHENMFWYRQDPGLGLRLIYFSYDVKMKEKGDIPEGYSVSREKKERFSLILESASTNQTSMYLCASSRTGGNEKLFFGSGTQLSVL.

The rearrangement uses TRBV14 and TRBJ2-7; possibly TRBD1 for D (6 bases). Germline values: CDR1 SGHDN, CDR2 FVKESK. There are 15 residues in the CDR3. Trimming removed 1 base at V and 9 bases at J, with 19 bases between. The CDR3 coding sequence is TGTGCCAGCAGCCAAGCAGGACAGTCCAGGGTCGGGCAGTACTTC. This sequence encodes CASSQAGQSRVGQYF.